This section outlines one TCR beta chain sequence together with its context. CDR1 is SQVTM, CDR2 ANQGSEA, per germline. The length of the CDR3 is 14 residues. Trimming took off 3 bases at V and 1 base at J, with 11 bases between the two ends. The sample belongs to a study of blood T cell repertoires in COVID-19. At the level of the study: Collection of acute and convalescent COVID-19 samples took place in the United States, Italy and Spain. Sources were T cells, B-cell-depleted T cells, or PBMCs; the material itself was cDNA or gDNA.

Authors' processing steps: Amplifying reference gene primers gave estimates of nucleated cell counts. Assay used: immunoSEQ multiplex PCR; TCRdb lists only in-frame clones, some missing. V, J and clone size reflect that table, while D and trimming were determined from the DNA. Of around 120,000 clones in the sample, 80% to 90% are singletons; the top ten hold 5.5% to 6%. This sequence joins TRBV29-1 and TRBJ2-3, with TRBD2 as a possible D gene (7 bases). The sequenced sample consisted of peripheral blood. The sequence came from a man older than 75 with active or convalescent COVID-19. The CDR3 DNA is TGCAGCGTTGACGGGGGGCCAGGCACAGATACGCAGTATTTT. It yields the protein CSVDGGPGTDTQYF.